This is a list of T cell receptor beta chains from one sample in a study of shared T cell receptors in the human thymus. Only in-frame clones appear in the TCRdb table, and some are missing; sequencing was by immunoSEQ multiplex PCR. The data hold over 650,000 clones, with 87% observed a single time. These records were also assigned to another study, of human thymus T cells.

The sample taken for sequencing was thymocytes. The origin of the receptors is a boy under two years old with a congenital heart defect. The CDR3 runs from the conserved cysteine through the conserved F or W. Fields, in order: D gene, clone size, J gene, V gene, CDR3 protein, CDR3 DNA. D genes are given only for firm matches. Part of the rows lack a size; the others show once, few, many or a class for expanded clones.

D: TRBD2
size: NA
J: TRBJ2-3
V: TRBV6-1
CDR3: CASSEALRWGGTTDTQYF
DNA: TGTGCCAGCAGTGAAGCGCTTCGTTGGGGGGGAACCACAGATACGCAGTATTTT

D: TRBD2
size: NA
J: TRBJ2-3
V: TRBV9
CDR3: CASSVPSGGTKDTQYF
DNA: TGTGCCAGCAGCGTACCTAGCGGGGGGACCAAGGATACGCAGTATTTT

D: TRBD2
size: once
J: TRBJ2-1
V: TRBV6-1
CDR3: CASSEVLAGFEQFF
DNA: TGTGCCAGCAGTGAAGTCCTAGCGGGATTTGAGCAGTTCTTC

D: NA
size: NA
J: TRBJ1-4
V: TRBV27
CDR3: CASRPRRSVLRATNEKLFF
DNA: TGTGCCAGCAGGCCCCGGCGGAGTGTACTGAGAGCAACTAATGAAAAACTGTTTTTT

D: NA
size: NA
J: TRBJ2-3
V: TRBV5-1
CDR3: CASSGPKRGRTDTQYF
DNA: TGCGCCAGCAGCGGTCCTAAACGGGGGAGGACAGATACGCAGTATTTT

D: NA
size: NA
J: TRBJ2-1
V: TRBV9
CDR3: CASSEQPGERPYNEQFF
DNA: TGTGCCAGCAGCGAACAACCAGGGGAGAGACCCTACAATGAGCAGTTCTTC

D: NA
size: NA
J: TRBJ1-1
V: TRBV13
CDR3: CASKRRETEAFF
DNA: TGTGCCAGCAAACGCAGGGAAACTGAAGCTTTCTTT

D: NA
size: once
J: TRBJ2-7
V: TRBV5-1
CDR3: CASSLAGSLYEQYF
DNA: TGCGCCAGCAGCTTGGCCGGGTCGTTATACGAGCAGTACTTC

D: TRBD1
size: NA
J: TRBJ1-6
V: TRBV28
CDR3: CASSPLNRDRGTNSPLHF
DNA: TGTGCCAGCAGTCCCCTGAACCGGGACAGGGGGACAAATTCACCCCTCCACTTT

D: TRBD1
size: NA
J: TRBJ2-7
V: TRBV11-2
CDR3: CASSPILTGVGPYEQYF
DNA: TGTGCCAGCAGCCCAATTCTTACAGGGGTGGGACCCTACGAGCAGTACTTC

D: NA
size: NA
J: TRBJ2-3
V: TRBV4-1
CDR3: CASSQSGVDTDTQYF
DNA: TGCGCCAGCAGCCAATCAGGGGTGGACACAGATACGCAGTATTTT

D: TRBD2
size: NA
J: TRBJ2-1
V: TRBV7-2
CDR3: CASSSQNPGLVVSYNEQFF
DNA: TGTGCCAGCAGCTCACAAAATCCGGGACTAGTGGTCTCCTACAATGAGCAGTTCTTC

D: TRBD2
size: NA
J: TRBJ2-1
V: TRBV29-1
CDR3: CSVEGVSGNSYNEQFF
DNA: TGCAGCGTTGAAGGAGTTAGCGGGAACTCCTACAATGAGCAGTTCTTC

D: NA
size: few
J: TRBJ1-2
V: TRBV20-1
CDR3: CSARALNGYTF
DNA: TGCAGTGCTAGGGCCTTGAACGGCTACACCTTC

D: NA
size: once
J: TRBJ2-1
V: TRBV7-7
CDR3: CASSLARQVRDAYNEQFF
DNA: TGTGCCAGCAGCTTAGCAAGACAGGTTCGGGACGCCTACAATGAGCAGTTCTTC

D: TRBD1
size: NA
J: TRBJ2-2
V: TRBV5-6
CDR3: CASSLTHRGIAGELFF
DNA: TGTGCCAGCAGCCTCACCCACAGGGGTATCGCCGGGGAGCTGTTTTTT

D: TRBD1
size: few
J: TRBJ1-5
V: TRBV4-3
CDR3: CASSQDMVLGQGDQPQHF
DNA: TGCGCCAGCAGCCAAGATATGGTGCTCGGACAGGGGGATCAGCCCCAGCATTTT

D: TRBD1
size: few
J: TRBJ2-7
V: TRBV6-1
CDR3: CASSTRDRGSPEQYF
DNA: TGTGCCAGCAGTACCCGGGACAGGGGTTCACCCGAGCAGTACTTC

D: TRBD1
size: NA
J: TRBJ1-3
V: TRBV7-9
CDR3: CASSTGTGKFSNTIYF
DNA: TGTGCCAGCAGCACCGGGACAGGGAAGTTTAGTAACACCATATATTTT

D: NA
size: few
J: TRBJ2-1
V: TRBV7-8
CDR3: CASSLRGAQTGDEQFF
DNA: TGTGCCAGCAGCTTAAGAGGTGCGCAAACCGGGGATGAGCAGTTCTTC

D: TRBD1
size: NA
J: TRBJ1-1
V: TRBV7-4
CDR3: CASSLEDRRAFF
DNA: TGTGCCAGCAGCTTGGAGGACAGGAGAGCTTTCTTT

D: NA
size: NA
J: TRBJ1-3
V: TRBV4-1
CDR3: CASSQDSAGRTPSGNTIYF
DNA: TGCGCCAGCAGCCAAGATTCTGCGGGAAGAACACCCTCTGGAAACACCATATATTTT

D: TRBD1
size: NA
J: TRBJ1-2
V: TRBV4-1
CDR3: CASSQMTGHGYTF
DNA: TGCGCCAGCAGCCAAATGACAGGGCATGGCTACACCTTC

D: NA
size: NA
J: TRBJ1-5
V: TRBV6-5
CDR3: CASSSRRGNQPQHF
DNA: TGTGCCAGCAGTTCCAGGCGGGGTAATCAGCCCCAGCATTTT

D: NA
size: few
J: TRBJ1-2
V: TRBV7-2
CDR3: CASSFGGGGGSYGYTF
DNA: TGTGCCAGCAGCTTTGGTGGGGGGGGTGGGAGCTATGGCTACACCTTC

D: TRBD1
size: NA
J: TRBJ1-2
V: TRBV29-1
CDR3: CSDLDRGTDGYTF
DNA: TGCAGCGATCTGGACAGGGGAACGGATGGCTACACCTTC

D: NA
size: once
J: TRBJ1-1
V: TRBV7-4
CDR3: CASSPKTGRNTEAFF
DNA: TGTGCCAGCAGCCCTAAGACGGGGAGAAACACTGAAGCTTTCTTT

D: NA
size: few
J: TRBJ2-7
V: TRBV5-6
CDR3: CASSNPGTDNYEQYF
DNA: TGTGCCAGCAGCAATCCCGGGACTGATAACTACGAGCAGTACTTC

D: NA
size: NA
J: TRBJ1-1
V: TRBV15
CDR3: CATSRDRPGNTEAFF
DNA: TGTGCCACCAGCAGAGATCGGCCGGGGAACACTGAAGCTTTCTTT

D: NA
size: NA
J: TRBJ1-2
V: TRBV7-2
CDR3: CASSLGGGLPYGYTF
DNA: TGTGCCAGCAGCTTAGGGGGAGGCCTACCCTATGGCTACACCTTC

D: NA
size: NA
J: TRBJ2-3
V: TRBV7-6
CDR3: CASSFVQGIDTQYF
DNA: TGTGCCAGCAGCTTCGTGCAGGGGATAGATACGCAGTATTTT

D: NA
size: NA
J: TRBJ1-4
V: TRBV11-2
CDR3: CASSLGGGQPNEKLFF
DNA: TGTGCCAGCAGCTTGGGCGGGGGGCAGCCTAATGAAAAACTGTTTTTT

D: NA
size: once
J: TRBJ2-7
V: TRBV7-8
CDR3: CASSLDFLQADDEQYF
DNA: TGTGCCAGCAGCTTAGATTTTTTGCAGGCTGACGACGAGCAGTACTTC

D: TRBD1
size: NA
J: TRBJ2-2
V: TRBV5-1
CDR3: CASSPGQGGTGELFF
DNA: TGCGCCAGCAGCCCGGGACAGGGCGGCACCGGGGAGCTGTTTTTT

D: TRBD1
size: NA
J: TRBJ1-2
V: TRBV5-5
CDR3: CASSFTTGSNYGYTF
DNA: TGTGCCAGCAGCTTTACGACAGGGAGTAACTATGGCTACACCTTC

D: TRBD2
size: NA
J: TRBJ2-7
V: TRBV6-1
CDR3: CASRGTSGPAYEQYF
DNA: TGTGCCAGCCGAGGGACTAGCGGACCGGCCTACGAGCAGTACTTC

D: TRBD2
size: once
J: TRBJ2-7
V: TRBV19
CDR3: CASSIGGKTSGTSSYEQYF
DNA: TGTGCCAGTAGTATTGGTGGAAAGACTAGCGGGACCAGCTCCTACGAGCAGTACTTC

D: TRBD1
size: NA
J: TRBJ1-1
V: TRBV5-4
CDR3: CASSGAGTGNTEAFF
DNA: TGTGCCAGCAGCGGGGCCGGGACAGGGAATACTGAAGCTTTCTTT

D: NA
size: once
J: TRBJ2-5
V: TRBV11-2
CDR3: CASSLRLVSQEQETQYF
DNA: TGTGCCAGCAGCCTAAGACTAGTTAGCCAAGAACAAGAGACCCAGTACTTC

D: TRBD1
size: NA
J: TRBJ1-1
V: TRBV29-1
CDR3: CSVEFTGQENTEAFF
DNA: TGCAGCGTTGAATTTACCGGACAGGAGAACACTGAAGCTTTCTTT

D: NA
size: few
J: TRBJ2-3
V: TRBV29-1
CDR3: CSVPKGVYGTDTQYF
DNA: TGCAGCGTTCCGAAGGGAGTTTATGGCACAGATACGCAGTATTTT

D: NA
size: NA
J: TRBJ2-7
V: TRBV28
CDR3: CASTALVGHHSHEQYF
DNA: TGTGCCAGCACCGCATTGGTGGGACATCATTCCCACGAGCAGTACTTC

D: TRBD2
size: NA
J: TRBJ2-1
V: TRBV5-8
CDR3: CAPRPSGSSYNEQFF
DNA: TGTGCCCCCAGGCCCAGCGGGAGCTCCTACAATGAGCAGTTCTTC

D: TRBD2
size: once
J: TRBJ2-7
V: TRBV9
CDR3: CASSEGLAGYEQYF
DNA: TGTGCCAGCAGCGAGGGACTAGCGGGATACGAGCAGTACTTC

D: TRBD1
size: NA
J: TRBJ1-4
V: TRBV29-1
CDR3: CSGWTGSNEKLFF
DNA: TGCAGCGGGTGGACAGGGTCTAATGAAAAACTGTTTTTT